The next 25 T cell receptor beta chains were all read from a single sample in a study of T cell clones after liver transplantation. Method: immunoSEQ multiplex PCR; TCRdb's copy keeps in-frame clones and lacks some. The sample holds some 45,000 clones; 85% to 90% are singletons and the top ten take 2% to 2.5%. The sequencing used CD4+ T cells from blood, collected 24 months after liver transplant. The receptors here all came from a human patient who received a liver transplant. These T cells may partly come from the graft donor.

A few counts support this clone. This chain links TRBV18 with TRBJ2-2; TRBD1 is a possible D gene (5 bases). Germline loops: CDR1 KGHSH, CDR2 LQKENI. Trimming left V 3 bases short and J 6 bases short, with 17 bases between. The CDR3 sequence is 16 residues long. The CDR3 nucleotides read TGTGCCAGCTCACCCTCAGGGCAGGGTGGTTCCGGGGAGCTGTTTTTT. Protein sequence: CASSPSGQGGSGELFF.

The chain links TRBV6-5 to TRBJ2-1; D assignment may be TRBD1 or TRBD2 (5 bases each). V was cut by 7 bases and J by 6 bases, with 16 bases left in between. Germline V gene sequence: CDR1 MNHEY, CDR2 SVGAGI. The CDR3 covers 14 residues. The CDR3 loop reads CASTQPRGSNEQFF. The CDR3 nucleotides read TGTGCCAGCACACAACCGAGGGGTTCCAATGAGCAGTTCTTC.

With respect to this clone: The junction does not match germline at one end; this may be a read error. This chain connects TRBV6-5 to TRBJ2-5; no reliable D call. Germline CDR1 and CDR2: MNHEY and SVGAGI. This CDR3 comprises 10 residues. As DNA, the CDR3 is TGTGCCAGCAGTACTTCTACCTATCACTTC. Protein sequence: CASSTSTYHF.

Relative to its sample, this clone is medium-sized. The genes are TRBV14 and TRBJ1-5, with D possibly matching TRBD1 (5 bases). V lost 0 bases and J lost 9, with 12 bases in between. This CDR3 region has 14 residues. CDR1 SGHDN and CDR2 FVKESK come from the germline V gene. CDR3 sequence reads: CASSQDTRDAPQHF. The CDR3 nucleotides read TGTGCCAGCAGCCAAGATACCAGGGACGCGCCCCAGCATTTT. The variable domain in full, completed from reference TRBV14 and TRBJ1-5, reads EAGVTQFPSHSVIEKGQTVTLRCDPISGHDNLYWYRRVMGKEIKFLLHFVKESKQDESGMPNNRFLAERTGGTYSTLKVQPAELEDSGVYFCASSQDTRDAPQHFGDGTRLSIL.

The table lists this clone with a few counts. V and J are TRBV14 and TRBJ1-2, with D perhaps TRBD1 (5 bases). V lost 0 bases and J lost 4, with 18 bases in between. This CDR3 is 17 amino acids long. The germline V gene encodes CDR1 SGHDN and CDR2 FVKESK. The CDR3 DNA reads TGTGCCAGCAGCCAAGACCCCCTGGGGGGGATTAGCTATGGCTACACCTTC. Protein product: CASSQDPLGGISYGYTF. Based on the CDR3 plus reference TRBV14 and TRBJ1-2, the full variable domain is EAGVTQFPSHSVIEKGQTVTLRCDPISGHDNLYWYRRVMGKEIKFLLHFVKESKQDESGMPNNRFLAERTGGTYSTLKVQPAELEDSGVYFCASSQDPLGGISYGYTFGSGTRLTVV.

The J gene is TRBJ2-5, the V gene TRBV5-6; D remains ambiguous. The CDR3 is 15 residues long. Germline lookup yields CDR1 SGHDT and CDR2 YYEEEE. Trimming shortened V by 4 bases and J by 1 base, and 14 bases separated the two germline ends. As DNA, the CDR3 is TGTGCCAGCAGCCTAGGTACCCGGCTCCAAGAGACCCAGTACTTC. Protein: CASSLGTRLQETQYF.

The chain couples TRBV19 to TRBJ1-2; possible D gene TRBD1, 6 bases. V lost 5 bases and J 1 base, leaving 14 bases between the germline ends. The germline gives CDR1 LNHDA, CDR2 SQIVND (reference sequence). The CDR3 consists of 15 residues. CDR3 sequence: CASSVRGTDNYGYTF. In nucleotides, the CDR3 is TGTGCCAGTAGTGTCAGGGGAACGGATAACTATGGCTACACCTTC.

The rearrangement links TRBV18 to TRBJ2-7, with TRBD1 as a possible D gene (6 bases). Germline CDR1 and CDR2: KGHSH and LQKENI. The V end lost 1 base, the J end lost 9 bases, and 13 bases lay between the germline ends. The CDR3 is 13 amino acids. CDR3 nucleotides: TGTGCCAGCTCACCACTGGACAGTGGTGGGCAGTACTTC. As protein: CASSPLDSGGQYF.

The V call is TRBV28, the J call TRBJ1-1; no definite D call. CDR1 and CDR2 (germline): MDHEN, SYDVKM. Trimming stripped 5 bases from V and 4 bases from J, with 17 bases between. The CDR3 covers 15 residues. Here the CDR3 reads CASSRLSGPGTEAFF. The CDR3 DNA follows: TGTGCCAGCAGTCGCTTGTCAGGTCCGGGCACTGAAGCTTTCTTT.

The CDR3 here is CASSPLGSPYEQYF. In nucleotides, the CDR3 is TGTGCCAGCTCACCGCTTGGTAGTCCCTACGAGCAGTACTTC. This chain uses TRBV18 with TRBJ2-7; D unclear. CDR1 KGHSH and CDR2 LQKENI come from the germline V gene. Trimming cost V 3 bases and J 2 bases, with 11 bases left between them. The CDR3 totals 14 residues.

The V call is TRBV19, the J call TRBJ2-7; TRBD2 matches at 12 bases. J gave up 2 bases and V 3 bases, and 5 bases lay outside the gene matches. CDR3 size: 16 residues. CDR1 is LNHDA and CDR2 is SQIVND in the germline V gene (reference sequence). The CDR3 region is CASSIGTSGSPYEQYF. The CDR3, as DNA: TGTGCCAGTAGTATCGGGACTAGCGGGTCCCCCTACGAGCAGTACTTC.

The chain uses TRBV5-1 and TRBJ2-1; perhaps TRBD2 as D (5 bases). Trimming took off 4 bases at V and 5 bases at J, with 10 bases between the two ends. Germline CDR1 is SGHRS and CDR2 is YFSETQ. This CDR3 comprises 13 residues. CDR3 in amino acids: CASSGSSNNEQFF. Written as DNA, the CDR3 is TGCGCCAGCAGCGGGAGCTCAAACAATGAGCAGTTCTTC.

This sequence joins TRBV5-1 and TRBJ1-2; 10 nucleotides align to TRBD1. The CDR3 spans 13 residues. From germline, CDR1 is SGHRS and CDR2 YFSETQ. V was pared by 2 bases and J by 7 bases, with 2 bases of the junction left unmatched. Written as DNA, the CDR3 is TGCGCCAGCAGCTTCCGGGACAGGGGTGGCTACACCTTC. Translation: CASSFRDRGGYTF. Full variable domain (outside the CDR3, taken from reference TRBV5-1 and TRBJ1-2): KAGVTQTPRYLIKTRGQQVTLSCSPISGHRSVSWYQQTPGQGLQFLFEYFSETQRNKGNFPGRFSGRQFSNSRSEMNVSTLELGDSALYLCASSFRDRGGYTFGSGTRLTVV.

The rearrangement joins TRBV29-1 to TRBJ2-1; maybe TRBD2 (5 bases). CDR1 and CDR2 (germline): SQVTM, ANQGSEA. Trimming removed 0 bases from V and 7 bases from J, with 13 bases in between. The CDR3 totals 14 residues. The CDR3 here is CSVEDSEGTNEQFF. The CDR3 DNA follows: TGCAGCGTTGAAGATTCCGAGGGAACAAATGAGCAGTTCTTC.

V and J are TRBV5-1 and TRBJ2-7; 7 nucleotides agree with TRBD2. Trimming at V came to 0 bases and at J to 5 bases, leaving 5 bases not matched to a gene. Germline V CDR1 and CDR2: SGHRS, YFSETQ. This CDR3 has 14 amino acids. The CDR3 sequence is CASSLGGRNNEQYF. The CDR3, as DNA: TGCGCCAGCAGCTTGGGCGGGAGAAACAACGAGCAGTACTTC. The whole variable domain, filled in from reference TRBV5-1 and TRBJ2-7, reads KAGVTQTPRYLIKTRGQQVTLSCSPISGHRSVSWYQQTPGQGLQFLFEYFSETQRNKGNFPGRFSGRQFSNSRSEMNVSTLELGDSALYLCASSLGGRNNEQYFGPGTRLTVT.

The V gene is TRBV27, the J gene TRBJ1-6; 8 bases align to TRBD1. The CDR3 consists of 15 residues. Germline loops: CDR1 MNHEY, CDR2 SMNVEV (reference sequence). The V gene end was trimmed by 5 bases and the J gene end by 10 bases; junction bases not matched to a gene: 10. The CDR3 DNA sequence: TGTGCCAGCAGTCCCTGGGCGACAGGGGAATCACCCCTCCACTTT. Its protein is CASSPWATGESPLHF.

This clone occurred a few times. The genes are TRBV25-1 and TRBJ2-2, with a tentative D call TRBD1 (6 bases). Per the germline V gene, CDR1 is MGHDK and CDR2 is SYGVNS. The CDR3 sequence is 15 residues long. The germline V and J ends were trimmed by 5 bases and 5 bases, with 15 bases remaining between them. The CDR3 nucleotides are TGTGCCAGCAGTTTCAGGGGATCGGAAACCGGGGAGCTGTTTTTT. Protein product: CASSFRGSETGELFF.

V and J are TRBV5-5 and TRBJ1-5; no definite D call. Per the germline V gene, CDR1 is SGHKS and CDR2 is YYEKEE (reference sequence). The CDR3 has 15 amino acids. V lost 0 bases and J lost 1, with 8 bases in between. This CDR3 reads CASSLVPGSNQPQHF. As DNA, the CDR3 is TGTGCCAGCAGCTTGGTTCCGGGGAGCAATCAGCCCCAGCATTTT.

The J gene is TRBJ2-3, the V gene TRBV18; TRBD1 aligns across 8 bases. Germline CDR1 KGHSH, CDR2 LQKENI. The CDR3 length is 15 residues. Unmatched junction bases numbered 3, after V lost 1 base and J lost 3 bases. The CDR3 nucleotides read TGTGCCAGCTCACCACGGACAGGGAAAACAGATACGCAGTATTTT. Translated: CASSPRTGKTDTQYF.

This clone was observed a handful of times. V and J are TRBV19 and TRBJ2-1, with D possibly matching TRBD2 (5 bases). The germline V and J ends were trimmed by 5 bases and 9 bases, with 14 bases remaining between them. Germline CDR1 LNHDA, CDR2 SQIVND (reference sequence). This CDR3 has 13 residues. The CDR3 DNA follows: TGTGCCAGTAGTCCCGGGGATATTGGTGAGCAGTTCTTC. This translates into CASSPGDIGEQFF.

This chain links TRBV6-5 with TRBJ1-4, with no clear D. CDR1 and CDR2 from the germline V gene are MNHEY and SVGAGI. V lost 0 bases to trimming and J lost 1 base, with 9 bases between them. CDR3 length: 16 amino acids. The DNA for the CDR3 is TGTGCCAGCAGTTACTCGATCCCACAAACTAATGAAAAACTGTTTTTT. Amino acids: CASSYSIPQTNEKLFF.

The chain recombines TRBV7-9 with TRBJ1-4; D possibly corresponds to TRBD1 (5 bases). Germline V CDR1 and CDR2: SEHNR, FQNEAQ (reference sequence). The V end was cut by 3 bases, the J end by 2 bases, with 13 bases between. The CDR3 consists of 16 residues. The CDR3 reads CASSLGSGWTNEKLFF. The CDR3 DNA follows: TGTGCCAGCAGCTTGGGATCAGGGTGGACTAATGAAAAACTGTTTTTT.

The chain joins TRBV18 to TRBJ2-3; D uncertain. Germline assignment: CDR1 KGHSH and CDR2 LQKENI. V lost 0 bases, J lost 0 bases, and 7 bases lay in between. CDR3 length equals 15 residues. The CDR3 DNA is TGTGCCAGCTCACCACCGTGGGGTAGCACAGATACGCAGTATTTT. Translated: CASSPPWGSTDTQYF.

V gene TRBV19 combines with J gene TRBJ1-2; the match to TRBD1 covers 8 bases. CDR3 size: 18 residues. Germline V CDR1 and CDR2: LNHDA, SQIVND (reference sequence). Trimming removed 2 bases from V and 0 bases from J; junction bases left unmatched: 11. Here the CDR3 reads CASSISPLARGPNYGYTF. DNA of the CDR3: TGTGCCAGTAGTATAAGCCCCCTGGCCAGGGGGCCTAACTATGGCTACACCTTC. The complete variable domain, with remaining parts taken from reference TRBV19 and TRBJ1-2, reads DGGITQSPKYLFRKEGQNVTLSCEQNLNHDAMYWYRQDPGQGLRLIYYSQIVNDFQKGDIAEGYSVSREKKESFPLTVTSAQKNPTAFYLCASSISPLARGPNYGYTFGSGTRLTVV.

This clone was detected only a few times. J is TRBJ2-2 and V is TRBV5-1; D unresolved. This CDR3 is 11 amino acids long. Trimming shortened V by 5 bases and J by 9 bases, and 8 bases separated the two germline ends. Germline V gene lookup returns CDR1 SGHRS and CDR2 YFSETQ. The CDR3 DNA follows: TGCGCCAGCAGGAAAGACTGGGAGCTGTTTTTT. It yields the protein CASRKDWELFF.